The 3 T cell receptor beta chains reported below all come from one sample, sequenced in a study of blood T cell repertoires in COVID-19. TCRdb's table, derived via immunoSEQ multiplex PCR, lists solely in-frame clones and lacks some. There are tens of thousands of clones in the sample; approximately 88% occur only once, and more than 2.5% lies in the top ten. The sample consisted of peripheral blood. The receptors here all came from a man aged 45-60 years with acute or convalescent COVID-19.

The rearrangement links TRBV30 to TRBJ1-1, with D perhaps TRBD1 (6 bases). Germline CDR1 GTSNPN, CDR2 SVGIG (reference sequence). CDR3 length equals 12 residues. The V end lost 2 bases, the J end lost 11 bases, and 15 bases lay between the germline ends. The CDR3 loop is CAWSLMTGRAFF. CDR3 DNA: TGTGCCTGGAGTCTGATGACAGGTCGCGCTTTCTTT.

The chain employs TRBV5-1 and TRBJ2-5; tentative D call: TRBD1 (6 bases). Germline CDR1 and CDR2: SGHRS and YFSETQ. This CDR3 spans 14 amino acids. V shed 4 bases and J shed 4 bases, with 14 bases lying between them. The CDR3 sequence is CASSPQGLGETQYF. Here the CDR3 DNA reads TGCGCCAGCAGCCCCCAGGGGTTGGGAGAGACCCAGTACTTC.

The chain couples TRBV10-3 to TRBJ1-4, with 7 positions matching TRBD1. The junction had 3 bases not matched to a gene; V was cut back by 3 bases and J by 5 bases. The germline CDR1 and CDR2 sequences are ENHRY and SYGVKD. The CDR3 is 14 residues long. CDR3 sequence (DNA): TGTGCCATCAGTGACGGGACAGCAAATGAAAAACTGTTTTTT. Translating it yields CAISDGTANEKLFF.